The next 23 T cell receptor beta chains were all read from a single sample in a study of cytomegalovirus exposure and HLA in healthy donors. The PCR ran on 60 Vbeta and 13 Jbeta primers. Only in-frame clones appear in the TCRdb table, and some are missing; sequencing was by immunoSEQ multiplex PCR. Among around 91,000 clones listed, just under 80% were seen once. Specimen: PBMCs. These receptors all stem from a male donor in good health and CMV-seropositive.

This clone appeared a few times. The chain carries TRBV5-5 and TRBJ2-1; 11 bases agree with TRBD1. V shed 4 bases and J 4 bases; nucleotides not matched to a gene: 7. The V gene's germline CDR1 is SGHKS and CDR2 YYEKEE (reference sequence). There are 16 residues in the CDR3. The CDR3: CASSPGTGGGYNEQFF. CDR3 sequence (DNA): TGTGCCAGCAGCCCCGGGACAGGGGGGGGGTACAATGAGCAGTTCTTC.

The chain combines TRBV7-9 with TRBJ2-7; TRBD2 is a possible D gene (7 bases). The CDR3 consists of 15 residues. Trimming took off 5 bases at V and 6 bases at J, with 20 bases between the two ends. CDR1 is SEHNR and CDR2 is FQNEAQ in the germline V gene (reference sequence). CDR3 residues: CASSPSGGKGGEQYF. CDR3 DNA: TGTGCCAGCAGCCCATCGGGGGGAAAAGGGGGCGAGCAGTACTTC.

The V gene is TRBV2, the J gene TRBJ2-2; TRBD1 aligns across 8 bases. The CDR3 loop spans 18 amino acids. J was trimmed by 2 bases and V by 7 bases; bases with no gene match: 15. The germline V gene encodes CDR1 SNHLY and CDR2 FYNNEI. This CDR3 is CASTVGQGQPLNTGELFF. CDR3 coding DNA: TGTGCCAGCACCGTCGGACAGGGACAACCCCTAAACACCGGGGAGCTGTTTTTT.

The V and J genes are TRBV5-4 and TRBJ2-1; 11 nucleotides match TRBD2. The V and J ends lost 2 bases and 10 bases, in that order; junction bases with no gene match: 11. This CDR3 has 16 residues. In germline, CDR1 is SGHNT, CDR2 YYREEE (reference sequence). CDR3 sequence: CASSLAGTSGMGEQFF. CDR3 sequence (DNA): TGTGCCAGCAGCTTAGCCGGGACTAGCGGTATGGGGGAGCAGTTCTTC. The full variable domain, rest sourced from reference TRBV5-4 and TRBJ2-1, is ETGVTQSPTHLIKTRGQQVTLRCSSQSGHNTVSWYQQALGQGPQFIFQYYREEENGRGNFPPRFSGLQFPNYSSELNVNALELDDSALYLCASSLAGTSGMGEQFFGPGTRLTVL.

The rearrangement links TRBV27 to TRBJ2-3, with TRBD2 as a possible D gene (5 bases). V shed 4 bases and J shed 6 bases, with 20 bases lying between them. CDR1 is MNHEY and CDR2 is SMNVEV in the germline V gene (reference sequence). CDR3 length: 16 amino acids. CDR3 sequence: CASSSPTDSLSDTQYF. DNA for the CDR3: TGTGCCAGCAGTTCCCCGACGGACTCACTTTCGGATACGCAGTATTTT.

The rearrangement links TRBV5-6 to TRBJ2-5; D remains unclear. The germline gives CDR1 SGHDT, CDR2 YYEEEE. The germline V and J ends were trimmed by 1 base and 5 bases, with 15 bases remaining between them. CDR3 size: 15 residues. The CDR3 is CASSLQGRVMETQYF. The CDR3 DNA follows: TGTGCCAGCAGCTTGCAAGGTCGGGTCATGGAGACCCAGTACTTC.

The chain carries TRBV5-1 and TRBJ1-2; D might be TRBD1 (6 bases). Trimming left V 5 bases short and J 8 bases short, with 16 bases between. CDR1 is SGHRS, CDR2 YFSETQ, per germline. The CDR3 extends over 13 amino acids. CDR3 loop: CASRTGDWDGYTF. DNA for the CDR3: TGCGCCAGCAGGACAGGAGATTGGGACGGCTACACCTTC.

This clone has a handful of counts. The chain joins TRBV29-1 to TRBJ2-5, with D unresolved. This CDR3 has 10 amino acids. CDR1 and CDR2 from the germline V gene are SQVTM and ANQGSEA. V was clipped by 6 bases and J by 5 bases, with 7 bases between them. The chain's CDR3 is CSVEEETQYF. DNA of the CDR3: TGCAGCGTCGAGGAGGAGACCCAGTACTTC.

The V call is TRBV10-1, the J call TRBJ2-1, with 8 bases aligning to TRBD2. The V gene end was trimmed by 2 bases and the J gene end by 1 base; junction bases not matched to a gene: 10. This CDR3 has 18 residues. The germline V gene encodes CDR1 WNHNN and CDR2 SYGVQD (reference sequence). As DNA, the CDR3 is TGCGCCAGCAGTGAGAAGGCGGGAGGAATCCTTTCCTACAATGAGCAGTTCTTC. The encoded protein is CASSEKAGGILSYNEQFF.

This clone came up once. This sequence joins TRBV4-1 and TRBJ2-5; D not resolved. The V end lost 2 bases, the J end lost 5 bases, and 9 bases lay between the germline ends. CDR3 length: 13 residues. CDR1 is MGHRA, CDR2 YSYEKL, per germline. The DNA of the CDR3 is TGCGCCAGCAGCCAACTAAGAGTCGAGACCCAGTACTTC. This sequence encodes CASSQLRVETQYF.

With respect to this clone: This specimen includes other DNA sequences encoding the same CDR3. The rearrangement uses TRBV6-6 and TRBJ1-6; a possible D gene is TRBD1 (6 bases). The ends were cut back, 6 bases at V and 13 bases at J, with 19 bases in the middle. There are 14 residues in the CDR3. Germline CDR1 MNHNY, CDR2 SVGAGI (reference sequence). The CDR3 here is CASSYQGTGSPLHF. The CDR3 nucleotides read TGTGCCAGCAGCTATCAGGGGACCGGCTCCCCCCTCCACTTT.

The rearrangement links TRBV19 to TRBJ2-3; 11 bases align to TRBD2. The trim removed 6 bases at V and 8 bases at J, leaving 10 bases unmatched. Germline V gene data show CDR1 as LNHDA and CDR2 as SQIVND (reference sequence). The CDR3 totals 15 residues. The DNA of the CDR3 is TGTGCCAGTAGCCAGACTAGCGGGGACACCGCTACGCAGTATTTT. This encodes CASSQTSGDTATQYF. The full variable domain, completed using reference TRBV19 and TRBJ2-3, is DGGITQSPKYLFRKEGQNVTLSCEQNLNHDAMYWYRQDPGQGLRLIYYSQIVNDFQKGDIAEGYSVSREKKESFPLTVTSAQKNPTAFYLCASSQTSGDTATQYFGPGTRLTVL.

The chain combines TRBV18 with TRBJ2-7; TRBD2 aligns across 7 bases. The germline gives CDR1 KGHSH, CDR2 LQKENI. Trimming cost V 3 bases and J 1 base; bases outside gene matches: 3. This CDR3 is built from 14 residues. CDR3 in amino acids: CASSPPSGSYEQYF. Here the CDR3 DNA reads TGTGCCAGCTCACCCCCTAGCGGTTCCTACGAGCAGTACTTC. Based on the CDR3 plus reference TRBV18 and TRBJ2-7, the full variable domain is NAGVMQNPRHLVRRRGQEARLRCSPMKGHSHVYWYRQLPEEGLKFMVYLQKENIIDESGMPKERFSAEFPKEGPSILRIQQVVRGDSAAYFCASSPPSGSYEQYFGPGTRLTVT.

Concerning this clone itself: The junction departs from germline at one end; a sequencing error may be responsible. V and J are TRBV6-5 and TRBJ2-1; perhaps TRBD2 as D (5 bases). Looked up from germline, CDR1 is MNHEY and CDR2 is SVGAGI. This CDR3 is 13 amino acids long. The CDR3 sequence: CAGSYSMRNGEFF. CDR3 bases: TGTGCCGGCAGTTACTCGATGCGGAACGGGGAGTTCTTC.

The gene calls are TRBV6-4 and TRBJ1-2, with 7 bases fitting TRBD1. This CDR3 has 15 amino acids. J lost 6 bases, V lost 4 bases, and 11 bases had no gene match. Germline CDR1 MRHNA, CDR2 SNTAGT. The CDR3 DNA reads TGTGCCAGCAGTGGGGATGGGTTCGGGACAGATGGCTACACCTTC. Residues: CASSGDGFGTDGYTF.

The genes are TRBV7-2 and TRBJ2-2, with 8 bases matching TRBD1. The length of the CDR3 is 14 residues. Losses at the gene ends were 5 bases for V and 6 bases for J; bases not matched to a gene: 5. CDR1 is SGHTA, CDR2 FQGNSA, per germline. The CDR3 DNA follows: TGTGCCAGCAGCCCGGACAGGGCCCCCGGGGAGCTGTTTTTT. Translation: CASSPDRAPGELFF.

The chain combines TRBV5-4 with TRBJ2-5; D ambiguous. V was trimmed by 1 base and J by 7 bases, leaving 11 bases between them. This CDR3 spans 13 amino acids. Germline CDR1 reads SGHNT; CDR2 reads YYREEE (reference sequence). CDR3: CASSLPGVGTQYF. The DNA of the CDR3 is TGTGCCAGCAGCTTGCCAGGTGTGGGGACCCAGTACTTC. Combining the CDR3 with reference TRBV5-4 and TRBJ2-5 gives the whole variable domain ETGVTQSPTHLIKTRGQQVTLRCSSQSGHNTVSWYQQALGQGPQFIFQYYREEENGRGNFPPRFSGLQFPNYSSELNVNALELDDSALYLCASSLPGVGTQYFGPGTRLLVL.

This clone occurred once. V gene TRBV21-1 combines with J gene TRBJ1-1; TRBD1 is taken as the D call from the table, unchecked against the DNA. TRBV21-1 is termed a pseudogene. The CDR3 has 14 amino acids. The CDR3 nucleotides read TGTGCCAGCCTCAGGGAAATTCTGAACACTGAAGCTTTCTTT. It translates to CASLREILNTEAFF.

This chain links TRBV6-1 with TRBJ2-7; D gene unclear. This CDR3 is 13 amino acids long. CDR1 and CDR2 (germline): MNHNS, SASEGT. V shed 2 bases and J shed 2 bases, with 7 bases lying between them. The CDR3, as DNA: TGTGCCAGCAGTGAACCACAGACCTACGAGCAGTACTTC. This codes for CASSEPQTYEQYF.

A note on this clone: Other DNA sequences in this sample translate to the same CDR3. The chain uses TRBV19 and TRBJ2-7; 8 bases are shared with TRBD2. The CDR3 is made up of 13 amino acids. V trimming: 7 bases; J trimming: 0 bases; junction bases outside the gene matches: 2. Germline V gene lookup returns CDR1 LNHDA and CDR2 SQIVND (reference sequence). As DNA, the CDR3 is TGTGCCAGTAAGCGGGAGAGCTCCTACGAGCAGTACTTC. Its protein product is CASKRESSYEQYF.

V and J are TRBV5-1 and TRBJ2-5; 8 bases agree with TRBD1. CDR1 is SGHRS and CDR2 is YFSETQ in the germline V gene. The J segment lost 4 bases and the V segment lost 4 bases, leaving 3 bases of the junction unmatched. This CDR3 has 13 residues. The CDR3 DNA reads as TGCGCCAGCAGCCCGGACAGGGTAGAGACCCAGTACTTC. It encodes CASSPDRVETQYF.

This chain uses TRBV7-2 with TRBJ2-3; the D is unclear. Trimming took off 2 bases at V and 1 base at J, with 7 bases between the two ends. The CDR3 runs to 14 residues. CDR1 is SGHTA and CDR2 is FQGNSA in the germline V gene. The CDR3 DNA is TGTGCCAGCAGCTTAATACTCCGCACAGATACGCAGTATTTT. Translated, it gives CASSLILRTDTQYF.

The chain carries TRBV7-9 and TRBJ2-1; D is perhaps TRBD1 (5 bases). Trimming stripped 6 bases from V and 9 bases from J, with 21 bases between. The germline CDR1 and CDR2 sequences are SEHNR and FQNEAQ (reference sequence). The CDR3 runs to 15 residues. CDR3: CASRKQEIKGGEQFF. CDR3 bases: TGTGCCAGCAGGAAACAGGAAATAAAAGGCGGTGAGCAGTTCTTC.